The present T cell receptor (beta chain) was sequenced within a study of beta chain features in type 1 diabetes. Findings and limits, study-wide: A moderate, significant TCRB CDR3 shortening appeared in type 1 diabetes across four CD4+ subsets. The study notes PCR might favor shorter templates equally in patients and controls.

Averaging about 100 mL, one heparinised blood draw was given by each donor. cDNA synthesis used the whole RNA isolate, giving expressed TCRB sequences. The assay was immunoSEQ multiplex PCR, and TCRdb's table has in-frame clones only and misses some. Here the sample spans under 900,000 clones, 17% being singletons. The CDR3 consists of 15 residues. Germline trimming cut 3 bases from V and 9 bases from J; bases unmatched to any gene: 9. Looked up from germline, CDR1 is SGHTA and CDR2 is FQGNSA. Notes on this clone: The antigen is unknown.

The source material was naive CD4+ T cells from blood. V usage is TRBV7-2 and J usage is TRBJ2-1; 9 nucleotides line up with TRBD2. This receptor was taken from a woman under 30 in good health. The CDR3 reads CASSFLGGRATEQFF. Written as DNA, the CDR3 is TGTGCCAGCAGCTTCTTAGGCGGGAGGGCCACTGAGCAGTTCTTC.